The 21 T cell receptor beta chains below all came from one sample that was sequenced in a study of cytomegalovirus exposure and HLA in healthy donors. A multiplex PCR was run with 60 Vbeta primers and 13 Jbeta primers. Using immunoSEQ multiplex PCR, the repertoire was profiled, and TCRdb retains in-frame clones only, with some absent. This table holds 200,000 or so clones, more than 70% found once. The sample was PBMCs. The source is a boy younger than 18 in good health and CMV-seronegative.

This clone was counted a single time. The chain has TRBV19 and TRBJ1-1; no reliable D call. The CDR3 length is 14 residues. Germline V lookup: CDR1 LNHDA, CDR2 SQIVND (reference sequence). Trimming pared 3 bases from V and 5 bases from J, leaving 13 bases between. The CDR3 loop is CASSIVPPATEAFF. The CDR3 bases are TGTGCCAGTAGTATTGTCCCCCCTGCGACTGAAGCTTTCTTT.

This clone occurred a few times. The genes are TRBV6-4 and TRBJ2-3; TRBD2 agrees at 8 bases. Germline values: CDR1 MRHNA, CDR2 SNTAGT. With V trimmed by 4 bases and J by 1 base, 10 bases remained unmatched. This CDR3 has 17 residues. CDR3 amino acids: CASSVSPGTRGTDTQYF. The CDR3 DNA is TGTGCCAGCAGTGTTTCTCCCGGGACTAGGGGCACAGATACGCAGTATTTT.

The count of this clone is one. The CDR3 loop is CASSLTGDGYTF. CDR3 nucleotides: TGTGCCAGCTCCCTTACAGGGGATGGCTACACCTTC. The genes are TRBV18 and TRBJ1-2, with 7 bases that match TRBD1. The V segment lost 6 bases and the J segment 6 bases; nucleotides outside the gene matches: 4. This CDR3 region has 12 residues. The germline V gene has CDR1 KGHSH and CDR2 LQKENI.

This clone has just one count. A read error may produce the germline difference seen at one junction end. CDR3 residues: CSSSETPNQPQHF. CDR3 nucleotide sequence: TGTTCCAGCAGCGAAACTCCAAATCAGCCCCAGCATTTT. This chain links TRBV7-9 with TRBJ1-5, with D uncertain. This CDR3 is 13 amino acids long. Germline CDR1 and CDR2: SEHNR and FQNEAQ (reference sequence).

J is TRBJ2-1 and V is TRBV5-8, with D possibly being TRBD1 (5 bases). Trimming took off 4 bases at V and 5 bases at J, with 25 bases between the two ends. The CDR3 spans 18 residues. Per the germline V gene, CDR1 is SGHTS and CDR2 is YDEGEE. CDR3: CASSDLKGVTLTDNEQFF. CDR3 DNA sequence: TGTGCCAGCAGCGACCTGAAAGGGGTGACGCTAACTGACAATGAGCAGTTCTTC.

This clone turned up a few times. The DNA of the CDR3 is TGCGCCAGCAGTTCCGGACTAGCGGCTCTAAACAATGAGCAGTTCTTC. This codes for CASSSGLAALNNEQFF. The chain uses TRBV5-1 and TRBJ2-1; 10 positions match TRBD2. The CDR3 spans 16 residues. With 5 bases clipped from V and 5 bases from J, the junction kept 10 bases outside the gene matches. Per germline, CDR1 SGHRS and CDR2 YFSETQ. The full variable domain, with the rest looked up from reference TRBV5-1 and TRBJ2-1, is KAGVTQTPRYLIKTRGQQVTLSCSPISGHRSVSWYQQTPGQGLQFLFEYFSETQRNKGNFPGRFSGRQFSNSRSEMNVSTLELGDSALYLCASSSGLAALNNEQFFGPGTRLTVL.

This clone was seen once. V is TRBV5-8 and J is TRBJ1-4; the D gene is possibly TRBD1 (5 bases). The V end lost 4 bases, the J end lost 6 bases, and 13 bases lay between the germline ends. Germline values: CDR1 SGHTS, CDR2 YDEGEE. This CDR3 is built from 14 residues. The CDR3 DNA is TGTGCCAGCAGCCCCTGGGTGACAGATGAAAAACTGTTTTTT. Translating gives CASSPWVTDEKLFF.

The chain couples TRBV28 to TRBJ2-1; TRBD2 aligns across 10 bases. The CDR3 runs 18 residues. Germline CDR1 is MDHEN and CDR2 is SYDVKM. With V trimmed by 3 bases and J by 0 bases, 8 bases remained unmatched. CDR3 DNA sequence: TGTGCCAGCAGTTTCTCTAGCGGGAGCGGACACTCCTACAATGAGCAGTTCTTC. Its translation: CASSFSSGSGHSYNEQFF.

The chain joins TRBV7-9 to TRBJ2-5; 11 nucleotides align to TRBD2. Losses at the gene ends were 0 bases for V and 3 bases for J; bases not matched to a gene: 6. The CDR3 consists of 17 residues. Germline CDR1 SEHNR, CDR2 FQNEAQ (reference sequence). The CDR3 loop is CASSLAQSGLAEETQYF. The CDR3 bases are TGTGCCAGCAGCTTAGCGCAATCGGGACTAGCGGAAGAGACCCAGTACTTC.

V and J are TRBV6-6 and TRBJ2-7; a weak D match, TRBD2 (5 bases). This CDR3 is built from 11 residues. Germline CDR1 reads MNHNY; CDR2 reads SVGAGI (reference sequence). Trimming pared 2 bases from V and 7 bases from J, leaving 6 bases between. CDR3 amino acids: CASSYGGEQYF. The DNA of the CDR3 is TGTGCCAGCAGTTACGGCGGGGAGCAGTACTTC.

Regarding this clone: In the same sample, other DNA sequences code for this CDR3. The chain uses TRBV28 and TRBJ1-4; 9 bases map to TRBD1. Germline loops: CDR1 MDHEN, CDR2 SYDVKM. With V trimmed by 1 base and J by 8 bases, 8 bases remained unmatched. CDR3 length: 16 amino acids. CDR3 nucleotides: TGTGCCAGCAGTTTATTACCGGGACAGGGTGGAGAAAAACTGTTTTTT. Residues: CASSLLPGQGGEKLFF.

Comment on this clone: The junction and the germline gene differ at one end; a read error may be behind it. The chain's CDR3 is CSSRPTRAETNYGYTF. The CDR3 DNA reads as TGTTCCAGCAGACCCACGAGGGCAGAAACTAACTATGGCTACACCTTC. J is TRBJ1-2 and V is TRBV7-9; D is undetermined. The length of the CDR3 is 16 residues. CDR1 and CDR2 (germline): SEHNR, FQNEAQ (reference sequence).

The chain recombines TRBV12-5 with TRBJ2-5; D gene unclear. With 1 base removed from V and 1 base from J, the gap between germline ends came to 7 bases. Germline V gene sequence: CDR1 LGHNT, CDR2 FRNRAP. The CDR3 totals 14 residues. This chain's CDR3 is CASGLEASQETQYF. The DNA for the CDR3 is TGTGCTAGTGGTTTGGAAGCTAGCCAAGAGACCCAGTACTTC.

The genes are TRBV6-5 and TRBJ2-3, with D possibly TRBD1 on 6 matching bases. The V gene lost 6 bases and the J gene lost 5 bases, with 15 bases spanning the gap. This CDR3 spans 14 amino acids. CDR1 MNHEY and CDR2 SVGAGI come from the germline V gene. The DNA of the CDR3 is TGTGCCAGCAGACCCCAGGGGACGGTAGATACGCAGTATTTT. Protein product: CASRPQGTVDTQYF.

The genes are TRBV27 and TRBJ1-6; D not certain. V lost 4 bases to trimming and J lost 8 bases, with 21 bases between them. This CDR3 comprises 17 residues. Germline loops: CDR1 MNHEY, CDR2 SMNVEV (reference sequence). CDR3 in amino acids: CASSSRAPSYLDSPLHF. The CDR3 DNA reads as TGTGCCAGCAGTTCACGAGCACCTTCGTACTTAGATTCACCCCTCCACTTT.

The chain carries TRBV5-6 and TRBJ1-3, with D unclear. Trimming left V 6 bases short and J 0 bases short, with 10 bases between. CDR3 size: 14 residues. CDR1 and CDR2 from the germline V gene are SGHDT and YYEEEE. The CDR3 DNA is TGTGCCAGCAAAAACATCGACTCTGGAAACACCATATATTTT. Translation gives CASKNIDSGNTIYF.

CDR3 loop: CASSYQGGGYEQYF. Written as DNA, the CDR3 is TGTGCCAGCAGCTACCAAGGGGGGGGCTACGAGCAGTACTTC. The chain combines TRBV11-2 with TRBJ2-7; D perhaps matches TRBD2 (7 bases). The V gene lost 4 bases and the J gene lost 3 bases, with 13 bases spanning the gap. Germline V lookup: CDR1 SGHAT, CDR2 FQNNGV. This CDR3 has 14 amino acids.

The CDR3 here is CASRVDLREGAIDTQYF. The CDR3 nucleotides are TGTGCCAGCAGGGTCGACCTCCGAGAGGGGGCCATAGATACGCAGTATTTT. This chain links TRBV2 with TRBJ2-3; 7 positions agree with TRBD1. Trimming removed 6 bases from V and 5 bases from J; junction bases left unmatched: 17. The germline V gene has CDR1 SNHLY and CDR2 FYNNEI. The CDR3 is 17 amino acids.

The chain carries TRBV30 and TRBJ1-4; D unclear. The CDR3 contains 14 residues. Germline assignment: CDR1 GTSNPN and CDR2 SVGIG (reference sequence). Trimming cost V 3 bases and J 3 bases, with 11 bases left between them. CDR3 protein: CAWSTYSSNEKLFF. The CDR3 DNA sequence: TGTGCCTGGAGCACGTACTCTTCTAATGAAAAACTGTTTTTT.

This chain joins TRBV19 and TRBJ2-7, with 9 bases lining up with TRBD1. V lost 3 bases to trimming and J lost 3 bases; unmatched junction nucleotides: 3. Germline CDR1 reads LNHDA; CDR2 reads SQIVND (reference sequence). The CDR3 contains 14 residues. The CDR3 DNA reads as TGTGCCAGTAGTATGGGACAGGGATACTACGAGCAGTACTTC. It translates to CASSMGQGYYEQYF.

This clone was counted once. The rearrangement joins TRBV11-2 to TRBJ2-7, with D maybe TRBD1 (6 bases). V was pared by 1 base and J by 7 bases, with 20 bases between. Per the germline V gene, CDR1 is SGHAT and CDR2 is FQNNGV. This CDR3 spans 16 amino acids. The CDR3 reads CASSLAWTEPPGEQYF. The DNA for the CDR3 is TGTGCCAGCAGCTTAGCGTGGACAGAACCCCCGGGAGAGCAGTACTTC.